These T cell receptor beta chains were read from a single sample in a study of read filtering for tumor transcriptome and immune sequencing. Via MiXCR, TCRdb re-called the reads, giving one row per CDR3 protein. Found here are 40,000 or so distinct CDR3 sequences, around 15% of them singletons; the top ten hold around 7%. The sample consisted of a population of CD138-negative cells sorted from bone marrow. The source of these receptors is a donor over 35 with multiple myeloma. The CDR3 runs from the conserved cysteine through the conserved F or W. D genes are given only for firm matches. Rows give clone size only sometimes, using once, few, many, or a class for an expanded clone.

j_gene	len	d_gene	v_gene	abundance	CDR3nt	CDR3aa
TRBJ2-2	15	NA	TRBV5-1	many	TGCGCCAGCAGCTTGCAGGGGGGGAACACCGGGGAGCTGTTTTTT	CASSLQGGNTGELFF
TRBJ2-7	15	TRBD1	TRBV5-1	many	TGCGCCAGCAGCTTAGACAGGGGGTCCTCCTACGAGCAGTACTTC	CASSLDRGSSYEQYF
TRBJ1-1	13	NA	TRBV5-6	few	TGTGCCAGCAGCTTGCCCGTGAACACTGAAGCTCTCTTT	CASSLPVNTEALF
TRBJ1-2	12	NA	TRBV20-1	many	TGCAGTGCTAGAGATAGGTTCCGTGACTACACCTTC	CSARDRFRDYTF
TRBJ2-6	14	NA	TRBV19	few	TGTGCCAGTACGGGGTCCTCTGGGGCCAACGTCCTGACTTTC	CASTGSSGANVLTF
TRBJ2-2	17	TRBD1	TRBV12-3/TRBV12-4	many	TGTGCCAGCAGCCTTAGAGGCAGGGGGCTACGAACCGGGGAGCTGTTTTTT	CASSLRGRGLRTGELFF
TRBJ2-1	16	TRBD1	TRBV10-2	many	TGCGCCAGCAGTGACGTCGGGGACAGGGGTAAGGATGAGCAGTTCTTC	CASSDVGDRGKDEQFF
TRBJ2-7	14	NA	TRBV5-6	NA	TGTGCCAGCAGCTTGGTTCCAGGGAGAGAGGAGCAGTACTTC	CASSLVPGREEQYF
TRBJ2-7	14	TRBD1	TRBV10-1	many	TGCGCCAGCTTCCGGACAGGGGAAAAGATCGAGCAGTACTTC	CASFRTGEKIEQYF
TRBJ2-2	15	NA	TRBV21-1	many	TGTGCCAGCAGCCAGAACAGCACGAACACCGGGGAGCTGTTTTTT	CASSQNSTNTGELFF
TRBJ1-3	14	NA	TRBV7-8	many	TGTGCCAGCAGCTACCGGGGCTCTGGAAACACCATATATTTT	CASSYRGSGNTIYF
TRBJ1-5	14	NA	TRBV11-3	medium-sized	TGTGCCAGCAGTTTAGGTGGGGTAGGGCAGCCCCAGCATTTT	CASSLGGVGQPQHF
TRBJ2-1	16	TRBD2	TRBV28	many	TGTGCCAGCAGTCGCGGTGGGACTAGCCCATACAATGAGCAGTTCTTC	CASSRGGTSPYNEQFF
TRBJ1-1	14	NA	TRBV5-1	many	TGCGCCAGCAGCTTCGACCCTCCGAACACTGAAGCTTTCTTT	CASSFDPPNTEAFF
TRBJ1-5	14	NA	TRBV12-3/TRBV12-4	many	TGTGCCAGCAGCCCTCTGGGACGGGATCAGCCCCAGCATTTT	CASSPLGRDQPQHF
TRBJ2-7	14	NA	TRBV28	NA	TGTGCCAGCAGTAGGGGGGGTACCCCCTACGAGCAGTACTTC	CASSRGGTPYEQYF
TRBJ2-1	13	NA	TRBV9	many	TGTGCCAGCAGCGGTGGAACCCACAATGAGCAGTTCTTC	CASSGGTHNEQFF
TRBJ2-1	16	TRBD2	TRBV20-1	medium-sized	TGCAGTGCCAGACGCCTAGCGGGGGCCTCCTACAATGAGCAGTTCTTC	CSARRLAGASYNEQFF
TRBJ2-7	14	NA	TRBV5-1	many	TGCGCCAGCAGACGGACTACCGATACCGTCGAGCAGTACTTC	CASRRTTDTVEQYF
TRBJ2-5	13	TRBD1	TRBV20-1	many	TGCAGTGCTTATGACAGGGCCAAAGAGACCCAGTACTTC	CSAYDRAKETQYF
TRBJ1-4	13	TRBD1	TRBV7-2	NA	TGCGCCAGCAGACGGGGACAGAATGAGAAACTGTCTTTT	CASRRGQNEKLSF
TRBJ2-1	16	TRBD2	TRBV28	few	TGTGCCAGCAGTTCCTCAGCGGGAATGGGCGACAATGAGCAGTTCTTC	CASSSSAGMGDNEQFF
TRBJ2-2	14	NA	TRBV5-1	many	TGCGCCAGCAGCTCCACAGGGAACACCGGGGAGCTGTTTTTT	CASSSTGNTGELFF
TRBJ2-7	14	NA	TRBV7-2	many	TGTGCCAGCAGCTTAGGCCCCCAGTCCTACGAGCAGTACTTC	CASSLGPQSYEQYF
TRBJ1-1	14	TRBD1	TRBV5-4	many	TGTGCCAGCAGCTCGGGACAGGGGAACACTGAAGCTCTCTTT	CASSSGQGNTEALF
TRBJ1-1	12	NA	TRBV5-1	many	TGCGCCAGCAGCGATGGACACACTGAAGCTTTCTTT	CASSDGHTEAFF
TRBJ2-5	14	NA	TRBV7-3	NA	TGTGCCAGCAGCATGGACAGAAACCAAGAGACCCAGTACTTC	CASSMDRNQETQYF
TRBJ1-1	12	NA	TRBV11-3	NA	TGTGCCAGCAGCTTGGACGGAAATAAAGCTTTCTTT	CASSLDGNKAFF
TRBJ2-3	16	TRBD1	TRBV7-2	many	TGTGCCAGCAGCTTAGTTGGGACAGGGAGCACAGATACGCAGTATTTT	CASSLVGTGSTDTQYF
TRBJ2-5	15	TRBD1	TRBV12-5	few	TGTGCTAGTGGTTTGCAACAGGGGTATGAGGAGACCCAGTACTTC	CASGLQQGYEETQYF
TRBJ1-2	13	NA	TRBV29-1	many	TGCAGCGTTCAAGCTCAAATTAGCCATGGCTACACCTTC	CSVQAQISHGYTF
TRBJ1-2	14	NA	TRBV2	many	TGTGCCAGCAGTCCGACAGCCCAGGATTATGGCTACACCTTC	CASSPTAQDYGYTF
TRBJ2-3	13	TRBD1	TRBV29-1	medium-sized	TGCAGCGTGGATGGACAGGGTATAGATACGCAGTATTTT	CSVDGQGIDTQYF
TRBJ1-5	17	NA	TRBV7-8	many	TGTGCCAGCAGCCGGGGGAACACAATATATAGCAATCAGCCCCAGCATTTT	CASSRGNTIYSNQPQHF
TRBJ2-1	15	TRBD1	TRBV10-3	many	TGTGCCATCAGTGCAGGACAGGGGGCCTACAATGAGCAGTTCTTC	CAISAGQGAYNEQFF
TRBJ1-5	16	NA	TRBV12-3/TRBV12-4	many	TGTGCCAGCAGTTTATTGGGGTTGGGGCCCAATCAGCCCCAGCATTTT	CASSLLGLGPNQPQHF
TRBJ2-6	17	NA	TRBV7-3	NA	TGTGCCAGCAGCTTAAGTCTCGGCAGGGTGAACGCCGACGTCCTGACTTTC	CASSLSLGRVNADVLTF
TRBJ1-5	15	NA	TRBV20-1	many	TGCAGTGCTAGGCCCTTAAGGGGGAGCAATCAGCCCCAGCATTTT	CSARPLRGSNQPQHF
TRBJ2-5	15	NA	TRBV5-4	many	TGTGCCAGCAGCCCCCACGGGGGCTACCAAGAGACCCAGTACTTC	CASSPHGGYQETQYF
TRBJ2-1	15	TRBD2	TRBV7-9	many	TGTGCCAGTTTGCCACTAGCGGGGGGGCCTGATGAGCAGTTCTTC	CASLPLAGGPDEQFF
TRBJ2-7	13	NA	TRBV7-9	many	TGTGCCAGCAGCTTAGTAGAGAGCTACGAGCAGTACTTC	CASSLVESYEQYF
TRBJ2-1	15	TRBD2	TRBV20-1	many	TGCAGTGCTAGGCCCCCCGGAGGGAGGGTTAATGAGCAGTTCTTC	CSARPPGGRVNEQFF
TRBJ1-1	12	NA	TRBV7-9	many	TGTGCCAGCAGTGAGGAGAACACTGAAGCTTTCTTT	CASSEENTEAFF